One TCR beta chain is described in this entry. As yet, its antigen is unknown. The sample is drawn from a study of cytomegalovirus exposure and HLA in healthy donors. Looking at the study overall: In an early release, HLA-typed donors contributed 90 million or so unique TCR sequences. Study-level results: Cytomegalovirus-associated status was assigned to 164 TCR beta chains.

The CDR3 runs 16 residues. CDR1 and CDR2 from the germline V gene are GTSNPN and SVGIG (reference sequence). Trimming shortened V by 3 bases and J by 6 bases, and 18 bases separated the two germline ends. With 60 Vbeta and 13 Jbeta primers, the PCR was carried out. Original data processing: In a later analysis, tens of millions of unique TCR beta chains included roughly 11 million shared by two or more donors. The method was immunoSEQ multiplex PCR; TCRdb's version includes in-frame clones alone and lacks a portion of them. D and trimming come from the DNA, and the V and J calls and clone size come from that table. The sample has around 150,000 clones, just under 90% seen once; the top ten hold more than 4%.

The V call is TRBV30, the J call TRBJ1-6; D remains unclear. The source is a woman aged 25 to 39 in good health and CMV-seronegative. Material for sequencing was PBMCs. The DNA for the CDR3 is TGTGCCTGGAGCAGCTTTACGAGGGAAGCTAATTCACCCCTCCACTTT. As protein: CAWSSFTREANSPLHF.